These 10 T cell receptor beta chains came from one sample sequenced in a study of T-cell memory formation after mild COVID-19. TCRdb reprocessed the 5' RACE reads with MiXCR, giving one entry per CDR3 protein. The sample lists under 250,000 distinct CDR3 sequences, approximately 15% occurring once. The sample was PBMCs or a T cell subset sorted from them (not recorded which). The receptors come from an adult woman who had mild COVID-19 (a few samples of this study predate the infection). Cell type and time point are not known.

In its sample, this clonotype was seen a few times. V is TRBV20-1 and J is TRBJ1-4; 7 bases align to TRBD1. V lost 3 bases and J lost 5; bases outside the gene matches: 3. The germline V gene encodes CDR1 DFQATT and CDR2 SNEGSKA (reference sequence). The CDR3 spans 13 residues. The CDR3 sequence: CSARGQNNEKLFF. In DNA form, the CDR3 reads TGCAGTGCTAGGGGACAGAACAATGAAAAACTGTTTTTT.

This clonotype was counted ten times or more. The CDR3 coding sequence is TGCGCCAGCAGCCAAGAACCAGACACTTCAAACAATGAGCAGTTCTTC. Protein product: CASSQEPDTSNNEQFF. The genes are TRBV4-3 and TRBJ2-1; no clear D gene. Germline CDR1 and CDR2: LGHNA and YSLEER. The CDR3 covers 16 residues. Trimming cost V 0 bases and J 5 bases, with 14 bases left between them.

This clonotype was found a few times. The chain has TRBV7-2 and TRBJ2-7; weak D call: TRBD1 (6 bases). Germline V gene lookup returns CDR1 SGHTA and CDR2 FQGNSA. With 1 base removed from V and 1 base from J, the gap between germline ends came to 8 bases. This CDR3 has 14 amino acids. CDR3 coding DNA: TGTGCCAGCAGCTTAGAAACAGGGTCCTACGAGCAGTACTTC. Translated: CASSLETGSYEQYF.

This clonotype was seen a handful of times. The chain links TRBV12-3 or TRBV12-4 to TRBJ2-5, with 14 bases that match TRBD2. V lost 4 bases to trimming and J lost 5 bases; unmatched junction nucleotides: 3. The CDR3 is made up of 15 amino acids. In nucleotides, the CDR3 is TGTGCCAGCAGTTCCAGACTAGCGGGGGGGGAGACCCAGTACTTC. Its translation is CASSSRLAGGETQYF.

The chain couples TRBV27 to TRBJ2-1; 8 bases are a match to TRBD2. The CDR3 is 15 residues long. V lost 3 bases, J lost 8 bases, and 9 bases stayed unmatched. Germline loops: CDR1 MNHEY, CDR2 SMNVEV (reference sequence). The CDR3 DNA follows: TGTGCCAGCAGTTTGGAGCGGGGGAGTGTCCATGAGCAGTTCTTC. Encoded protein: CASSLERGSVHEQFF.

There are a few counts of this clonotype. CDR3 sequence (DNA): TGTGCCAGCAGTTTATGGGGATTCCAAGAGACCCAGTACTTC. Translating it yields CASSLWGFQETQYF. The J gene is TRBJ2-5, the V gene TRBV12-3 or TRBV12-4; D ambiguous. The CDR3 covers 14 residues. Deletions cut 2 bases from V and 1 base from J, with 8 bases between.

This clonotype was detected only a few times. CDR3: CATSRVAGGVTEAFF. The CDR3 region has the DNA TGTGCCACCAGCAGAGTGGCAGGGGGAGTCACTGAAGCTTTCTTT. The chain recombines TRBV15 with TRBJ1-1, with 7 bases aligning to TRBD1. CDR3 length equals 15 residues. J gave up 4 bases and V 1 base, and 6 bases lay outside the gene matches. From germline, CDR1 is LNHNV and CDR2 YYDKDF (reference sequence).

This clonotype was detected a few times. The chain combines TRBV25-1 with TRBJ1-2; 9 nucleotides line up with TRBD1. Germline lookup yields CDR1 MGHDK and CDR2 SYGVNS. The ends lost 2 bases at V and 0 bases at J; junction bases unmatched: 4. This CDR3 is 16 amino acids long. For the CDR3, the DNA is TGTGCCAGCAGTGAACACGGGACAGGGCCTAACTATGGCTACACCTTC. Translation gives CASSEHGTGPNYGYTF.

V gene TRBV14 combines with J gene TRBJ2-1, with TRBD2 matching over 8 bases. V lost 4 bases to trimming and J lost 6 bases; unmatched junction nucleotides: 11. The CDR3 has 16 amino acids. Germline CDR1 SGHDN, CDR2 FVKESK. In nucleotides, the CDR3 is TGTGCCAGCAGCCTCCGTGGCGGGAGGACAGCCAATGAGCAGTTCTTC. This translates into CASSLRGGRTANEQFF.

This clonotype was observed at least ten times. The chain combines TRBV5-1 with TRBJ2-2; D tentatively fits TRBD1 or TRBD2 (5 bases each). Germline CDR1 SGHRS, CDR2 YFSETQ. The CDR3 totals 18 residues. Trimming took 0 bases from V and 0 from J, leaving 15 bases between them. CDR3 protein: CASSLEAGWGSNTGELFF. DNA of the CDR3: TGCGCCAGCAGCTTGGAGGCCGGCTGGGGGTCGAACACCGGGGAGCTGTTTTTT.